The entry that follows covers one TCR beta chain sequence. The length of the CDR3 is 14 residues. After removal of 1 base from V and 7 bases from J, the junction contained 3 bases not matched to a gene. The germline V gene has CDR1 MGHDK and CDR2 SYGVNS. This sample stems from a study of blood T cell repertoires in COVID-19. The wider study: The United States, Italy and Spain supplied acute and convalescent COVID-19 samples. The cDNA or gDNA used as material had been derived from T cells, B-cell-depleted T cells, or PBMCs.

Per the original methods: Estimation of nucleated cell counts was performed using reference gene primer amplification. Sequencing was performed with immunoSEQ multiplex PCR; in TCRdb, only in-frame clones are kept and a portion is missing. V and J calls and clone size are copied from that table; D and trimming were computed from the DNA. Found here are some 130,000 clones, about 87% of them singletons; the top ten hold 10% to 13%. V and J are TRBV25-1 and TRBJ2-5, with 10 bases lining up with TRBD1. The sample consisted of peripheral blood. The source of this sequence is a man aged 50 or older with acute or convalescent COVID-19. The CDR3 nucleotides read TGTGCCAGCAGTGAATTTGGGACAGGGGTGACCCAGTACTTC. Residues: CASSEFGTGVTQYF.